This T cell receptor (beta chain) was profiled in a study of graft-versus-host responses after intestinal transplantation. The protocol was immunoSEQ multiplex PCR, while the TCRdb copy is restricted to in-frame clones and leaves out a portion. Among roughly 100,000 clones listed, 93% were seen once. CDR1 and CDR2 from the germline V gene are LNHNV and YYDKDF (reference sequence). The CDR3 length is 17 residues. Trimming removed 4 bases from V and 0 bases from J; junction bases left unmatched: 4. Regarding this clone: Antigen specificity is unknown.

The sequencing here drew on unstimulated CD8+ T cells sorted from spleen or lymph node cells, taken before intestinal transplant. The TCR was taken from a human donor who received an intestinal transplant. J is TRBJ2-3 and V is TRBV15; 13 positions agree with TRBD2. CDR3 protein: CATSTLLAGGSTDTQYF. The CDR3 DNA follows: TGTGCCACCAGCACGTTACTAGCGGGGGGGAGCACAGATACGCAGTATTTT.